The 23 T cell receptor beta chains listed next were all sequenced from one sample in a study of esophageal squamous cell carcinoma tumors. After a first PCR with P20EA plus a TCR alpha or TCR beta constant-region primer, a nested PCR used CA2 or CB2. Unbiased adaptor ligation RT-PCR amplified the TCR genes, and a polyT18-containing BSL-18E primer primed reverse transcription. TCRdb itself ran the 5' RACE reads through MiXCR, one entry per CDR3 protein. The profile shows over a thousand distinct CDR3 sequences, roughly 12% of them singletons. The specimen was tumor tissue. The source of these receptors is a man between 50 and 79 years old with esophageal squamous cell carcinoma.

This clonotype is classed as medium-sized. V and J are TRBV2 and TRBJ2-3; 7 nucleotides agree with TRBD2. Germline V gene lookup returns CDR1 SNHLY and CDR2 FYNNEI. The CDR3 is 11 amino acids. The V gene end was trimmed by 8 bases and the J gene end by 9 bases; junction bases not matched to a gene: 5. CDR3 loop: CASPDGGTQYF. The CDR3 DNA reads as TGTGCCAGCCCAGACGGGGGGACGCAGTATTTT.

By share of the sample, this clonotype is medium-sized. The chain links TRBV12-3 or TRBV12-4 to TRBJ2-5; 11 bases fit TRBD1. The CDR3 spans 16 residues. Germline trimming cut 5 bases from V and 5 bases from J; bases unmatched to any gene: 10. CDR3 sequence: CASSLGTGGRRETQYF. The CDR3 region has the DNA TGTGCCAGCAGTCTGGGGACAGGGGGGCGCCGGGAGACCCAGTACTTC.

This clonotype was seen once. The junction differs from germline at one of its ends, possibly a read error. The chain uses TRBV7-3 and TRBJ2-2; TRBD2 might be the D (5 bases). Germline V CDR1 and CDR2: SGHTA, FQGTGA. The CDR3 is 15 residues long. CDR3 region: CASSPQLTETGERFF. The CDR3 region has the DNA TGTGCCAGCAGCCCCCAACTCACAGAAACTGGGGAGCGGTTTTTT.

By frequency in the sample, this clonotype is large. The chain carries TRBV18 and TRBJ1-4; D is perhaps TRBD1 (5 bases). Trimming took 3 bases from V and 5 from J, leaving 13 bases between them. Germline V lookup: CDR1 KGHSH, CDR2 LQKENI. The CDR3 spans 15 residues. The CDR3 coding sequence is TGTGCCAGCTCACCTCCGGGGCAGGGAAATGAAAAACTGTTTTTT. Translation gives CASSPPGQGNEKLFF.

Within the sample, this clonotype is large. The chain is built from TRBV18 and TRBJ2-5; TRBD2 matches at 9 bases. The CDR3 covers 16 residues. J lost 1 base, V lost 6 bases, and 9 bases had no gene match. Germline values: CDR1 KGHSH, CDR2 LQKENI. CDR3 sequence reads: CASSPRASGVQETQYF. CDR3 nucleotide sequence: TGTGCCAGCTCTCCCCGAGCTAGCGGGGTCCAAGAGACCCAGTACTTC.

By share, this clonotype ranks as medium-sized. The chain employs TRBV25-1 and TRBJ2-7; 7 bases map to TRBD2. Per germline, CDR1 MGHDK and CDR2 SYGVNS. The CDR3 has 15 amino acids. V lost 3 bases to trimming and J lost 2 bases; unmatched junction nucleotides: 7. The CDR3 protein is CASSDPSGNAYEQYF. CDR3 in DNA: TGTGCCAGCAGTGACCCCAGCGGGAACGCCTACGAGCAGTACTTC.

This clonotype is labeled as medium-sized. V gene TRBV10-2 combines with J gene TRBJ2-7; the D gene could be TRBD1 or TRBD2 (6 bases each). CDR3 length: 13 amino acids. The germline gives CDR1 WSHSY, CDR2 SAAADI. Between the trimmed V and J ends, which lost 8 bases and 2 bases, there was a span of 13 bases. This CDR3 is CASRPGATYEQYF. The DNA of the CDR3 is TGCGCCAGCCGCCCGGGGGCCACCTACGAGCAGTACTTC.

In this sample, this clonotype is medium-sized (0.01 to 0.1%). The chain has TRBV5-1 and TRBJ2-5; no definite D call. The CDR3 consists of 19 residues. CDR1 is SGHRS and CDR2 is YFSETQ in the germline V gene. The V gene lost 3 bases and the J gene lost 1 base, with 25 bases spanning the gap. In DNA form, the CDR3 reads TGCGCCAGCAGCTCCCACGCCACTCACATGCCCAGCTCCCAAGAGACCCAGTACTTC. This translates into CASSSHATHMPSSQETQYF.

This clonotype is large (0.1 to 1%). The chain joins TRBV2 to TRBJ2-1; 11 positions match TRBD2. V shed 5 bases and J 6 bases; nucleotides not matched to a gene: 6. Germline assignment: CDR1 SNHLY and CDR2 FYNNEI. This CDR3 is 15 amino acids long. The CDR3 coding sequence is TGTGCCAGCAGTCCTAGCGGGAGGCCCTCCAATGAGCAGTTCTTC. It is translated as CASSPSGRPSNEQFF.

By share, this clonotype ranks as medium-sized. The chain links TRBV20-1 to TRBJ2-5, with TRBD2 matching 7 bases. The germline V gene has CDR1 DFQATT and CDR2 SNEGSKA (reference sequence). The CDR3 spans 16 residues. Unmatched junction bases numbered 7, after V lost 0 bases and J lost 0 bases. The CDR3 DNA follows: TGCAGTGCTAGAGAACAGGCGGGAGATCACCAAGAGACCCAGTACTTC. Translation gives CSAREQAGDHQETQYF.

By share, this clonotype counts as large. CDR3 in amino acids: CASSRDRGTEDTQYF. The CDR3 region has the DNA TGCGCCAGCAGCCGGGACAGGGGGACTGAGGATACGCAGTATTTT. This rearrangement joins TRBV4-1 to TRBJ2-3, with 11 positions matching TRBD1. Germline V gene lookup returns CDR1 MGHRA and CDR2 YSYEKL. The V gene end was trimmed by 4 bases and the J gene end by 6 bases; junction bases not matched to a gene: 6. This CDR3 is 15 amino acids long.

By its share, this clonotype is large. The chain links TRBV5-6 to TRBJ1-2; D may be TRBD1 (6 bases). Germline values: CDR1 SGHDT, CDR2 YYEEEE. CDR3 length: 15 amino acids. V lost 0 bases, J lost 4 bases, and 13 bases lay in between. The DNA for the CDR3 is TGTGCCAGCAGCTTGGTGGGGGGCATCGGCTATGGCTACACCTTC. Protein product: CASSLVGGIGYGYTF.

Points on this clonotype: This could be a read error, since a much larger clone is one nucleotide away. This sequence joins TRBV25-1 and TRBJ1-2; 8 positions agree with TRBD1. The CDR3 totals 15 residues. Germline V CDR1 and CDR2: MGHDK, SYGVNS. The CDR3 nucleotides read TGTGTCAGCAGTCACCCCGGGACAGGAACGTGTGGCTACACCTTC. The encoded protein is CVSSHPGTGTCGYTF.

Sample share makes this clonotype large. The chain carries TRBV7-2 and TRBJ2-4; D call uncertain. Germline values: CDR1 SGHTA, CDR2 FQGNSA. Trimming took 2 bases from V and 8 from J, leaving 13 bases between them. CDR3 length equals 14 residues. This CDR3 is CASSLTGPTDIQYF. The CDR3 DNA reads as TGTGCCAGCAGCTTAACGGGTCCCACGGACATTCAGTACTTC.

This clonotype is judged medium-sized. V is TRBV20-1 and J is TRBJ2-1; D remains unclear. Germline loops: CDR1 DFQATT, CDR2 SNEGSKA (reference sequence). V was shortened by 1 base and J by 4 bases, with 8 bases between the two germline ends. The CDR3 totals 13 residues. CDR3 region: CSARVIGYNEQFF. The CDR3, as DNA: TGCAGTGCTAGAGTTATAGGTTACAATGAGCAGTTCTTC.

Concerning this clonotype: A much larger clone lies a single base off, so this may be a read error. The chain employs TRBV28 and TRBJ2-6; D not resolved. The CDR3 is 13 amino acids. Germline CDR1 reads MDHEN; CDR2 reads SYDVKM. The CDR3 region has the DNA TGTGTCAGCAGTTTACACCTTACCAACGTCCTGACTTTC. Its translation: CVSSLHLTNVLTF.

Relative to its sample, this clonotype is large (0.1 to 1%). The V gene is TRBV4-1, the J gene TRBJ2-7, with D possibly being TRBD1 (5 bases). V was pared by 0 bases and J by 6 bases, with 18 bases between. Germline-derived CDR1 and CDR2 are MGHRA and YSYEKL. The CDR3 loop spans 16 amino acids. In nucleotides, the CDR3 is TGCGCCAGCAGCCAAGATCGGCTCTTAGCAGGGTCCGAGCAGTACTTC. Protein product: CASSQDRLLAGSEQYF.

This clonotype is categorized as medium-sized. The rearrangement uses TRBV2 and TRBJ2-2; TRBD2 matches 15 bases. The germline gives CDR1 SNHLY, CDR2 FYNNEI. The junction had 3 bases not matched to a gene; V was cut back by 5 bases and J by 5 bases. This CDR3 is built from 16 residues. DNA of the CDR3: TGTGCCAGCAGTCCAGGACTAGCGGGAGGGACCGGGGAGCTGTTTTTT. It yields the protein CASSPGLAGGTGELFF.

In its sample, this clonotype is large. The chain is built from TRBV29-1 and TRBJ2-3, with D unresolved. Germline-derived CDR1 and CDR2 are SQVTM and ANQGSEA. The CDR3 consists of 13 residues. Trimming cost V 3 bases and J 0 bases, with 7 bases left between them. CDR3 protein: CSVEGRSTDTQYF. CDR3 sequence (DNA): TGCAGCGTTGAGGGCCGTAGCACAGATACGCAGTATTTT.

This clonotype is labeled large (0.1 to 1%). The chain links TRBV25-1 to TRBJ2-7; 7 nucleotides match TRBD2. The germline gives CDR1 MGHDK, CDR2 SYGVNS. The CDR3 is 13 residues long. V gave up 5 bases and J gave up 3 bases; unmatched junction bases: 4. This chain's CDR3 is CASSPGLVYEQYF. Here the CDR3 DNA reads TGTGCCAGCAGTCCCGGACTAGTCTACGAGCAGTACTTC.

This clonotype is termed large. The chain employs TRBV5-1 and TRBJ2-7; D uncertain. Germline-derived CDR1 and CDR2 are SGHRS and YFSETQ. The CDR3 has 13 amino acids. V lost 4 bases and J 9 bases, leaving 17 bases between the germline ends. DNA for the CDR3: TGCGCCAGCAGCCCCCGCGCCGGTGAGGTGCAGTACTTC. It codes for CASSPRAGEVQYF. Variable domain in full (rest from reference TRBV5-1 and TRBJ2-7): KAGVTQTPRYLIKTRGQQVTLSCSPISGHRSVSWYQQTPGQGLQFLFEYFSETQRNKGNFPGRFSGRQFSNSRSEMNVSTLELGDSALYLCASSPRAGEVQYFGPGTRLTVT.

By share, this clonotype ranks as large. The DNA for the CDR3 is TGCAGTGCTAGTCTGGGGGTGTGGACTGAAGCTTTCTTT. This codes for CSASLGVWTEAFF. The rearrangement links TRBV20-1 to TRBJ1-1; perhaps TRBD1 as D (5 bases). V lost 3 bases and J 5 bases, leaving 13 bases between the germline ends. There are 13 residues in the CDR3. Germline V gene sequence: CDR1 DFQATT, CDR2 SNEGSKA (reference sequence).

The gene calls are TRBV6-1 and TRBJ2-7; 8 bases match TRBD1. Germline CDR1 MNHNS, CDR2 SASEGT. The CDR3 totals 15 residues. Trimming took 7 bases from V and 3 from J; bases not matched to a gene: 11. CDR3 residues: CASTEQGDYLYEQYF. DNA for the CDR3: TGTGCCAGCACCGAACAGGGGGATTACCTCTACGAGCAGTACTTC.